The 7 T cell receptor beta chains given below trace back to one sample, sequenced in a study of T cell responses to AZD1222 COVID-19 vaccine. The method was immunoSEQ multiplex PCR; TCRdb's version includes in-frame clones alone and lacks a portion of them. The sample lists 130,000 to 150,000 clones; about 92% were seen once. The sample here was peripheral blood, taken on day 0 of AZD1222 vaccination. The source is an adult in good health.

Only a few counts were recorded for this clone. The chain has TRBV7-9 and TRBJ2-1; 9 nucleotides agree with TRBD2. Trimming at V came to 10 bases and at J to 5 bases, leaving 9 bases not matched to a gene. The CDR3 sequence is 14 residues long. Germline V gene data show CDR1 as SEHNR and CDR2 as FQNEAQ (reference sequence). CDR3 in DNA: TGTGCCATTCCGAGAGCTAGCGGGAACAATGAGCAGTTCTTC. As protein: CAIPRASGNNEQFF.

The chain links TRBV7-9 to TRBJ1-1, with a weak D call TRBD1 (5 bases). CDR3 length equals 13 residues. With 1 base removed from V and 4 bases from J, the gap between germline ends came to 7 bases. Germline V gene data show CDR1 as SEHNR and CDR2 as FQNEAQ (reference sequence). CDR3 protein: CASSLGGVTEAFF. The CDR3, as DNA: TGTGCCAGCAGCTTAGGAGGGGTCACTGAAGCTTTCTTT.

This rearrangement joins TRBV30 to TRBJ2-5; D is uncertain. The germline CDR1 and CDR2 sequences are GTSNPN and SVGIG (reference sequence). Between the trimmed V and J ends, which lost 3 bases and 0 bases, there was a span of 5 bases. This CDR3 spans 12 amino acids. CDR3 sequence (DNA): TGTGCCTGGAGCAACAACCAAGAGACCCAGTACTTC. Protein: CAWSNNQETQYF.

V gene TRBV5-5 combines with J gene TRBJ1-4; D perhaps matches TRBD1 (6 bases). V dropped 4 bases and J dropped 0 bases, with 13 bases sitting between them. The CDR3 runs to 16 residues. Germline loops: CDR1 SGHKS, CDR2 YYEKEE (reference sequence). CDR3 nucleotides: TGTGCCAGCAGCCTGGGGGGCAGGGCAACTAATGAAAAACTGTTTTTT. Encoded protein: CASSLGGRATNEKLFF. The full variable domain, its missing parts supplied by reference TRBV5-5 and TRBJ1-4, is DAGVTQSPTHLIKTRGQQVTLRCSPISGHKSVSWYQQVLGQGPQFIFQYYEKEERGRGNFPDRFSARQFPNYSSELNVNALLLGDSALYLCASSLGGRATNEKLFFGSGTQLSVL.

The gene calls are TRBV6-1 and TRBJ2-5; perhaps TRBD1 as D (5 bases). The CDR3 sequence is 14 residues long. Trimming removed 3 bases from V and 5 bases from J, with 13 bases in between. From germline, CDR1 is MNHNS and CDR2 SASEGT. CDR3 coding DNA: TGTGCCAGCAGTGATATGCAGGGCTGGGAGACCCAGTACTTC. This codes for CASSDMQGWETQYF.

About this clone: Other DNA sequences in this sample translate to the same CDR3. The rearrangement links TRBV18 to TRBJ1-1; a weak D match, TRBD1 (5 bases). The CDR3 spans 13 residues. The V end lost 3 bases, the J end lost 4 bases, and 9 bases lay between the germline ends. Germline assignment: CDR1 KGHSH and CDR2 LQKENI. The DNA of the CDR3 is TGTGCCAGCTCACCGGGGGTCGGCACTGAAGCTTTCTTT. It is translated as CASSPGVGTEAFF.

This chain connects TRBV4-1 to TRBJ1-5; no reliable D call. Germline CDR1 is MGHRA and CDR2 is YSYEKL. The CDR3 runs 15 residues. Trimming left V 2 bases short and J 4 bases short, with 12 bases between. The CDR3 bases are TGCGCCAGCAGCCAAATCTTGGACCCGAATCAGCCCCAGCATTTT. Its translation is CASSQILDPNQPQHF.